Listed below are T cell receptor beta chains from one sample, sequenced in a study of siplizumab effects on memory and regulatory T cells. Produced via immunoSEQ multiplex PCR; TCRdb's table is partial and in-frame only. The profile shows 85,000 to 130,000 clones, around 94% of them singletons. Sequenced material: Tregs sorted from blood. These receptors all come from a human donor in good health. The CDR3 runs from the conserved cysteine through the conserved F or W. The listing skips clone size in some rows; elsewhere it reads once, few, many or a size class.

TRBJ2-3	TRBV29-1	-	CSAGARGTDTQYF
TRBJ1-2	TRBV18	once	CASEINPGTGRSGYTF
TRBJ2-7	TRBV6-1	-	CACRDLLGEQYF
TRBJ2-2	TRBV5-1	-	CASEQGSGTAGELFF
TRBJ1-1	TRBV21-1	-	CASSKEGKNTEAFF
TRBJ1-4	TRBV30	-	CAWSPNGWGGEKLFF
TRBJ1-1	TRBV18	-	CASSPFSRGANTEAFF
TRBJ1-2	TRBV15	-	CATSVGRGGYTF
TRBJ1-5	TRBV27	-	CASRDRGQPQHF
TRBJ2-1	TRBV4-1	-	CASSLDLAGNANEQFF
TRBJ2-3	TRBV10-3	-	CAIALAGGPSTDTQYF
TRBJ2-7	TRBV28	-	CASSPPPSGDLSYEQYF
TRBJ2-5	TRBV5-6	-	CASSFGGETQYF
TRBJ2-7	TRBV9	-	CASSVEGGPYEQYF
TRBJ1-1	TRBV5-1	-	CASSLDVGVATEAFF
TRBJ1-5	TRBV5-8	-	CASSLRDRYSNQPQHF
TRBJ2-3	TRBV29-1	-	CSVELGPDTQYF
TRBJ2-7	TRBV18	-	CASSPHDSVVATWQYF
TRBJ1-4	TRBV5-1	-	CASSLQGATNEKLFF
TRBJ1-3	TRBV18	-	CASSQGQGLAGNTIYF
TRBJ2-3	TRBV19	-	CASLSTGEGTDTQYF
TRBJ2-1	TRBV18	-	CASSPREREQFF
TRBJ1-2	TRBV14	-	CASSQDLQAYGYTF
TRBJ1-4	TRBV29-1	-	CSVRPSSNEKLFF
TRBJ2-5	TRBV9	-	CASSVVPGAGRETQYF
TRBJ1-4	TRBV5-1	-	CASSGGQGGLDEKLFF
TRBJ2-5	TRBV4-2	-	CASSQETSGRTQYF
TRBJ1-6	TRBV5-1	-	CASSLNRVNSPLHF
TRBJ2-1	TRBV18	-	CASSRYRDREYNEQFF
TRBJ1-2	TRBV5-1	-	CASSLGQQYGYTF
TRBJ2-1	TRBV13	-	CASSSPFLAGAIWSSYNEQFF
TRBJ1-5	TRBV6-5	-	CASSYSNNQPQHF
TRBJ1-5	TRBV6-1	few	CASRAGRINQPQHF
TRBJ1-4	TRBV6-1	once	CASSEVWRGTSTNEKLFF
TRBJ2-7	TRBV7-9	-	CASSSRGSGTGAYEQYF
TRBJ1-5	TRBV23-1	-	CASSQSAVGDQPQHF
TRBJ1-6	TRBV18	-	CASSLKLTGGNSPLHF
TRBJ2-1	TRBV7-9	-	CASSLGQGLDNEQFF
TRBJ2-7	TRBV7-8	-	CASSLVTFGSYEQYF
TRBJ1-1	TRBV14	-	CASSQGLVQGWNTEAFF
TRBJ2-5	TRBV28	-	CASSFWRGKAGFQETQYF
TRBJ2-3	TRBV23-1	-	CASSQGIGDRVPDTQYF
TRBJ1-4	TRBV5-1	-	CASRAGTFNEKLFF
TRBJ1-1	TRBV18	-	CASSPGSRVSYTEAFF
TRBJ2-7	TRBV5-1	-	CASSSAGSYEQYF
TRBJ1-5	TRBV28	-	CASGGTGGVRPQHF
TRBJ2-7	TRBV15	-	CATSRDLGNYEQYF
TRBJ2-4	TRBV5-4	-	CASSLLAYGVKNIQYF
TRBJ1-6	TRBV27	-	CASSFAGSPLHF
TRBJ2-7	TRBV5-6	-	CASSLLVSPSYEQYF
TRBJ2-3	TRBV6-5	-	CASSYAPSSPDTQYF
TRBJ2-2	TRBV29-1	-	CSVGNRGLNTGELFF
TRBJ2-2	TRBV30	-	CAWDPDKNTGELFF